Listed below are T cell receptor beta chains from one sample, sequenced in a study of blood T cell repertoires in COVID-19. Repertoires were generated with immunoSEQ multiplex PCR, while TCRdb's copy carries only in-frame clones and drops some. The profile shows 60,000 to 90,000 clones, roughly 70% of them singletons. What was sequenced was peripheral blood. The receptors originated from a human donor with acute or convalescent COVID-19. The donor label of this sample is uncertain. Each CDR3 is given with its conserved first and last residue. A D gene is named only where the DNA matches it firmly. Expanded clones get a size class; other rows say once, few or many, or leave the size out.

CDR3nt: TGTGCCAGCAGTTTACATCTAGCGGGAGGCAAAAACATTCAGTACTTC
CDR3aa: CASSLHLAGGKNIQYF
j_gene: TRBJ2-4
v_gene: TRBV28
abundance: NA
d_gene: TRBD2

CDR3nt: TGTGCCAGCAGCCCCGTAGCGGAGGTCACCGGGGAGCTGTTTTTT
CDR3aa: CASSPVAEVTGELFF
j_gene: TRBJ2-2
v_gene: TRBV7-6
abundance: NA
d_gene: NA

CDR3nt: TGTGCCAGCAGATCGATGGGACAGGGACCCGGGCCCCTCCACTTT
CDR3aa: CASRSMGQGPGPLHF
j_gene: TRBJ1-6
v_gene: TRBV5-6
abundance: NA
d_gene: TRBD1

CDR3nt: TGTGCCAGCAGTTTTGGGAGGACCACTGAAGCTTTCTTT
CDR3aa: CASSFGRTTEAFF
j_gene: TRBJ1-1
v_gene: TRBV12-3/TRBV12-4
abundance: NA
d_gene: NA

CDR3nt: TGTGCCAGCATTCCATCCGGGACAGGGCCTTTATATGGCTACACCTTC
CDR3aa: CASIPSGTGPLYGYTF
j_gene: TRBJ1-2
v_gene: TRBV28
abundance: NA
d_gene: TRBD1

CDR3nt: TGTGCCAGCAGCTTAGTCGGCGGGGTATCCTACAATGAGCAGTTCTTC
CDR3aa: CASSLVGGVSYNEQFF
j_gene: TRBJ2-1
v_gene: TRBV7-2
abundance: NA
d_gene: NA

CDR3nt: TGTGCCAGCAGTGCGACAGGGGTGAGCGAAAAACTGTTTTTT
CDR3aa: CASSATGVSEKLFF
j_gene: TRBJ1-4
v_gene: TRBV28
abundance: few
d_gene: TRBD1

CDR3nt: TGTGCCAGCAGCTTAGATTCCTCCCGGGTGGCGAAAAACATTCAGTACTTC
CDR3aa: CASSLDSSRVAKNIQYF
j_gene: TRBJ2-4
v_gene: TRBV11-2
abundance: once
d_gene: NA

CDR3nt: TGTGCCAGCAGTCAGACATGGAACACTGAAGCTTTCTTT
CDR3aa: CASSQTWNTEAFF
j_gene: TRBJ1-1
v_gene: TRBV6-2/TRBV6-3
abundance: NA
d_gene: NA

CDR3nt: TGCGCCAGCAGCTTGGACTCCACCTGGGGGGCCAACGTCCTGACTTTC
CDR3aa: CASSLDSTWGANVLTF
j_gene: TRBJ2-6
v_gene: TRBV5-1
abundance: NA
d_gene: NA

CDR3nt: TGTGCCAGCAGCGTACGGAGCGGGGACAGCACAGATACGCAGTATTTT
CDR3aa: CASSVRSGDSTDTQYF
j_gene: TRBJ2-3
v_gene: TRBV9
abundance: NA
d_gene: TRBD2

CDR3nt: TGTGCCAGCAGCCTCATGGGGAGGGGGAATCAGCCCCAGCATTTT
CDR3aa: CASSLMGRGNQPQHF
j_gene: TRBJ1-5
v_gene: TRBV5-8
abundance: few
d_gene: NA

CDR3nt: TGTGCCAGCAGATACTTAACGGCTGGAAACACCATATATTTT
CDR3aa: CASRYLTAGNTIYF
j_gene: TRBJ1-3
v_gene: TRBV6-5
abundance: NA
d_gene: NA

CDR3nt: TGTGCCAGCAGCTTCGGACGGGACTCCTACGAGCAGTACTTC
CDR3aa: CASSFGRDSYEQYF
j_gene: TRBJ2-7
v_gene: TRBV7-9
abundance: NA
d_gene: NA

CDR3nt: TGTGCCAGCAGCCAAGACACGGATACGCAGTATTTT
CDR3aa: CASSQDTDTQYF
j_gene: TRBJ2-3
v_gene: TRBV7-9
abundance: NA
d_gene: NA

CDR3nt: TGTGCCAGCAGCGCGGACAGCAATAATTCACCCCTCCACTTT
CDR3aa: CASSADSNNSPLHF
j_gene: TRBJ1-6
v_gene: TRBV9
abundance: NA
d_gene: NA

CDR3nt: TGTGCCAGCAGTGAAGCCGGGACTTTGGGAAGAAACTATGGCTACACCTTC
CDR3aa: CASSEAGTLGRNYGYTF
j_gene: TRBJ1-2
v_gene: TRBV2
abundance: NA
d_gene: NA

CDR3nt: TGTGCCAGCAACCCTAAGGGGGAACTTGAAAAACTGTTTTTT
CDR3aa: CASNPKGELEKLFF
j_gene: TRBJ1-4
v_gene: TRBV5-6
abundance: NA
d_gene: NA

CDR3nt: TGTGCCTGGAGACAACAGGGGGCCCAAGAGACCCAGTACTTC
CDR3aa: CAWRQQGAQETQYF
j_gene: TRBJ2-5
v_gene: TRBV30
abundance: once
d_gene: TRBD1

CDR3nt: TGTGCCAGCAGCTTGTCCGGGACTGCTATCTATGGCTACACCTTC
CDR3aa: CASSLSGTAIYGYTF
j_gene: TRBJ1-2
v_gene: TRBV5-6
abundance: NA
d_gene: NA

CDR3nt: TGTGCCACCAGTGATTTGCAACAGGGGTCGGAGACCCAGTACTTC
CDR3aa: CATSDLQQGSETQYF
j_gene: TRBJ2-5
v_gene: TRBV24-1
abundance: NA
d_gene: TRBD1

CDR3nt: TGCGCCAGCCGACGGGGGGTGGCTAGCGGGGGCACAGATACGCAGTATTTT
CDR3aa: CASRRGVASGGTDTQYF
j_gene: TRBJ2-3
v_gene: TRBV10-2
abundance: NA
d_gene: TRBD2

CDR3nt: TGTGCCACTCCTAGAGAAAACACCGGGGAGCTGTTTTTT
CDR3aa: CATPRENTGELFF
j_gene: TRBJ2-2
v_gene: TRBV12-3/TRBV12-4
abundance: NA
d_gene: NA

CDR3nt: TGCGCCAGCAGGCTAACAGGGGGCACTGAAGCTTTCTTT
CDR3aa: CASRLTGGTEAFF
j_gene: TRBJ1-1
v_gene: TRBV5-1
abundance: NA
d_gene: TRBD1

CDR3nt: TGCGCCAGCAGTCAAGGGGGGGAGAAGGCTAATGAAAAACTGTTTTTT
CDR3aa: CASSQGGEKANEKLFF
j_gene: TRBJ1-4
v_gene: TRBV23-1
abundance: NA
d_gene: NA

CDR3nt: TGTGCCAGCAGCCGACAGGTGAACACTGAAGCTTTCTTT
CDR3aa: CASSRQVNTEAFF
j_gene: TRBJ1-1
v_gene: TRBV5-8
abundance: NA
d_gene: NA

CDR3nt: TGCGCCAGCAGCTTGGTGGGGACGGGAAGACTAGCGGGGCCCACCGGGGAGCTGTTTTTT
CDR3aa: CASSLVGTGRLAGPTGELFF
j_gene: TRBJ2-2
v_gene: TRBV5-1
abundance: NA
d_gene: TRBD2

CDR3nt: TGTGCCAGCAGCTTAGTGACTGGGTATGGCTACACCTTC
CDR3aa: CASSLVTGYGYTF
j_gene: TRBJ1-2
v_gene: TRBV7-2
abundance: once
d_gene: NA

CDR3nt: TGTGCCAGCAGCGGTTGGGGGGGCAATCAGCCCCAGCATTTT
CDR3aa: CASSGWGGNQPQHF
j_gene: TRBJ1-5
v_gene: TRBV7-9
abundance: NA
d_gene: NA

CDR3nt: TGTGCCAGCTGCGCCCAGGGCATAAGGAGCAATCAGCCCCAGCATTTT
CDR3aa: CASCAQGIRSNQPQHF
j_gene: TRBJ1-5
v_gene: TRBV19
abundance: NA
d_gene: NA

CDR3nt: TGTGCCAGTAGTATTCCCAGGGGATCGGTCAATCAGCCCCAGCATTTT
CDR3aa: CASSIPRGSVNQPQHF
j_gene: TRBJ1-5
v_gene: TRBV19
abundance: NA
d_gene: NA

CDR3nt: TGTGCCACCAGCAGAGTAGCGGGTAGTGGCCCCTACGAGCAGTACTTC
CDR3aa: CATSRVAGSGPYEQYF
j_gene: TRBJ2-7
v_gene: TRBV15
abundance: once
d_gene: TRBD2

CDR3nt: TGTGCCAGCAGTTTGGAGACAGGGGTTAAAAACACCATATATTTT
CDR3aa: CASSLETGVKNTIYF
j_gene: TRBJ1-3
v_gene: TRBV6-1
abundance: few
d_gene: TRBD1

CDR3nt: TGTGCCAGCAGCCCACAGGGAGGGATTAATGAAAAACTGTTTTTT
CDR3aa: CASSPQGGINEKLFF
j_gene: TRBJ1-4
v_gene: TRBV3-1/TRBV3-2
abundance: few
d_gene: NA

CDR3nt: TGCGCCAGCAGCTTGGAGGGGGCGAGTACCGGGGAGCTGTTTTTT
CDR3aa: CASSLEGASTGELFF
j_gene: TRBJ2-2
v_gene: TRBV5-1
abundance: NA
d_gene: TRBD1

CDR3nt: TGTGCCAGCAGCGGACAGGGGCGAAAGGATTCACCCCTCCACTTT
CDR3aa: CASSGQGRKDSPLHF
j_gene: TRBJ1-6
v_gene: TRBV21-1
abundance: NA
d_gene: NA

CDR3nt: TGTGCCAGCAGTAGACTGGACACCGGCTACACCTTC
CDR3aa: CASSRLDTGYTF
j_gene: TRBJ1-2
v_gene: TRBV28
abundance: NA
d_gene: NA

CDR3nt: TGTGCCAGCAGCCCCGGACTAGCGGGGGGCCGGGGCGGGGAGCTGTTTTTT
CDR3aa: CASSPGLAGGRGGELFF
j_gene: TRBJ2-2
v_gene: TRBV11-2
abundance: NA
d_gene: TRBD2

CDR3nt: TGTGCCAGCAGCCAAGGTGACAGGGCGGACACTGAAGCTTTCTTT
CDR3aa: CASSQGDRADTEAFF
j_gene: TRBJ1-1
v_gene: TRBV4-2
abundance: NA
d_gene: TRBD1

CDR3nt: TGTGCCAGTAGTATCCGTGCAGGGAACTATGGCTACACCTTC
CDR3aa: CASSIRAGNYGYTF
j_gene: TRBJ1-2
v_gene: TRBV19
abundance: NA
d_gene: NA

CDR3nt: TGCGCCAGCAGCCGGGTGGAGGGCTATGGCTACACCTTC
CDR3aa: CASSRVEGYGYTF
j_gene: TRBJ1-2
v_gene: TRBV10-2
abundance: NA
d_gene: NA

CDR3nt: TGTGCCAGCAGGGACAGGTACGACTATGGCTACACCTTC
CDR3aa: CASRDRYDYGYTF
j_gene: TRBJ1-2
v_gene: TRBV19
abundance: NA
d_gene: TRBD1

CDR3nt: TGTGCCAGCAGCCCGACAGGGGATCAGCCCCAGCATTTT
CDR3aa: CASSPTGDQPQHF
j_gene: TRBJ1-5
v_gene: TRBV7-2
abundance: NA
d_gene: TRBD1

CDR3nt: TGTGCCAGCAGCCAATTACGGACTAGCGGGAACTACGAGCAGTACTTC
CDR3aa: CASSQLRTSGNYEQYF
j_gene: TRBJ2-7
v_gene: TRBV14
abundance: once
d_gene: TRBD2

CDR3nt: TGCGCCAGCAGCTTGGCGACAGGGGCGGGCACTGAAGCTTTCTTT
CDR3aa: CASSLATGAGTEAFF
j_gene: TRBJ1-1
v_gene: TRBV5-1
abundance: NA
d_gene: TRBD1

CDR3nt: TGTGCCAGCAGCGCCCCGGGACTACTCAATGAGCAGTTCTTC
CDR3aa: CASSAPGLLNEQFF
j_gene: TRBJ2-1
v_gene: TRBV27
abundance: NA
d_gene: TRBD2

CDR3nt: TGTGCTAGCAGCCTCGAAGCGGGCTGGGGAACCGGGGAGCTGTTTTTT
CDR3aa: CASSLEAGWGTGELFF
j_gene: TRBJ2-2
v_gene: TRBV7-7
abundance: NA
d_gene: NA

CDR3nt: TGTGCCAGCAGATTAAGGGGACAGGCGGAAAATCAGCCCCAGCATTTT
CDR3aa: CASRLRGQAENQPQHF
j_gene: TRBJ1-5
v_gene: TRBV28
abundance: NA
d_gene: TRBD1

CDR3nt: TGCGCCAGCAGCTTGAGGCAGGGCTTGAGCTACACCTTC
CDR3aa: CASSLRQGLSYTF
j_gene: TRBJ1-2
v_gene: TRBV5-1
abundance: NA
d_gene: NA

CDR3nt: TGTGCCAGCAGTTTCGCGGGAGAGGGGTCAGATACGCAGTATTTT
CDR3aa: CASSFAGEGSDTQYF
j_gene: TRBJ2-3
v_gene: TRBV28
abundance: NA
d_gene: TRBD2

CDR3nt: TGTGCCAGCAGCATCCAGGGTCTAACAGGCCAACTGCAAGAGACCCAGTACTTC
CDR3aa: CASSIQGLTGQLQETQYF
j_gene: TRBJ2-5
v_gene: TRBV7-6
abundance: NA
d_gene: NA

CDR3nt: TGTGCCAGCAGGGAAACAGGCAAGAACACCGGGGAGCTGTTTTTT
CDR3aa: CASRETGKNTGELFF
j_gene: TRBJ2-2
v_gene: TRBV6-6
abundance: NA
d_gene: NA